The 15 T cell receptor beta chains reported below all come from one sample, sequenced in a study of OX40 agonist ivuxolimab in advanced cancers. The method was immunoSEQ multiplex PCR; TCRdb's version includes in-frame clones alone and lacks a portion of them. The repertoire has roughly 60,000 clones, approximately 86% of them found once; the top ten carry about 4%. This specimen was CD4+ or CD8+ T cells sorted from blood, taken in a trial of the OX40 agonist ivuxolimab. Source of these receptors: an adult with an advanced solid tumor such as melanoma, head and neck, liver or kidney cancer.

This clone was picked up one time. CDR3 sequence reads: CSASLYNEQFF. The CDR3 DNA is TGCAGTGCTAGCCTTTACAATGAGCAGTTCTTC. The gene calls are TRBV20-1 and TRBJ2-1; D call uncertain. CDR1 is DFQATT and CDR2 is SNEGSKA in the germline V gene (reference sequence). With 3 bases removed from V and 4 bases from J, the gap between germline ends came to 4 bases. The CDR3 totals 11 residues.

V usage is TRBV10-3 and J usage is TRBJ2-7; 8 nucleotides line up with TRBD1. The CDR3 has 14 amino acids. Germline V gene sequence: CDR1 ENHRY, CDR2 SYGVKD. Losses at the gene ends were 6 bases for V and 7 bases for J; bases not matched to a gene: 11. The CDR3 spells CAIRSQGALREQYF. CDR3 coding DNA: TGTGCCATCAGGTCCCAGGGGGCGCTTCGGGAGCAGTACTTC.

The rearrangement joins TRBV5-4 to TRBJ2-1; D remains unclear. Germline V lookup: CDR1 SGHNT, CDR2 YYREEE (reference sequence). This CDR3 region has 14 residues. Trimming shortened V by 9 bases and J by 1 base, and 14 bases separated the two germline ends. The CDR3 bases are TGTGCCATGATGACCCCGCCATCCTACAATGAGCAGTTCTTC. This encodes CAMMTPPSYNEQFF.

V is TRBV4-1 and J is TRBJ2-3; D unresolved. V lost 2 bases and J lost 5, with 11 bases in between. CDR1 and CDR2 (germline): MGHRA, YSYEKL. The CDR3 runs 14 residues. As DNA, the CDR3 is TGCGCCAGCAGCCAACCCCGAAGGAAAGATACGCAGTATTTT. Translated: CASSQPRRKDTQYF.

This clone has only a few counts. The chain is built from TRBV14 and TRBJ2-7; 11 positions match TRBD2. Per germline, CDR1 SGHDN and CDR2 FVKESK. This CDR3 has 17 residues. V trimming: 1 base; J trimming: 3 bases; junction bases outside the gene matches: 8. In DNA form, the CDR3 reads TGTGCCAGCAGCCAAGGCGACAGGACTAGCGGGTTCTACGAGCAGTACTTC. Protein product: CASSQGDRTSGFYEQYF.

V and J are TRBV27 and TRBJ2-2; tentatively, D is TRBD2 (7 bases). Germline V gene sequence: CDR1 MNHEY, CDR2 SMNVEV (reference sequence). V lost 4 bases and J 6 bases, leaving 18 bases between the germline ends. The CDR3 extends over 16 amino acids. The CDR3 here is CASSSLDSGGAGELFF. The CDR3 DNA is TGTGCCAGCAGTTCCCTGGACAGTGGGGGGGCCGGGGAGCTGTTTTTT.

V is TRBV5-1 and J is TRBJ2-1, with TRBD1 identical over 7 bases. J was trimmed by 10 bases and V by 6 bases; bases with no gene match: 16. This CDR3 spans 15 amino acids. The germline gives CDR1 SGHRS, CDR2 YFSETQ. The CDR3 bases are TGCGCCAGCATCGAACGGACAGGAGGTCAATCGGAGCAGTTCTTC. Translated: CASIERTGGQSEQFF.

The CDR3: CASRETGGETQYF. The CDR3, as DNA: TGTGCCAGCAGGGAGACCGGTGGAGAGACCCAGTACTTC. The V call is TRBV7-9, the J call TRBJ2-5; no clear D. CDR1 and CDR2 (germline): SEHNR, FQNEAQ (reference sequence). The CDR3 is made up of 13 amino acids. V lost 6 bases, J lost 4 bases, and 12 bases lay in between.

The chain has TRBV19 and TRBJ2-3; 11 bases are shared with TRBD1. With V trimmed by 10 bases and J by 3 bases, 6 bases remained unmatched. The CDR3 sequence is 14 residues long. CDR1 and CDR2 from the germline V gene are LNHDA and SQIVND (reference sequence). CDR3 sequence (DNA): TGTGCCACTGTCCGGGACAGGGGGACAGATACGCAGTATTTT. Translated: CATVRDRGTDTQYF.

The chain recombines TRBV6-5 with TRBJ2-7, with D unresolved. The CDR3 is 12 amino acids. CDR1 MNHEY and CDR2 SVGAGI come from the germline V gene. Trimming removed 0 bases at V and 4 bases at J, with 4 bases between. CDR3 sequence (DNA): TGTGCCAGCAGTTACTCGCCTTACGAGCAGTACTTC. Amino acid sequence: CASSYSPYEQYF.

This chain joins TRBV28 and TRBJ2-7; 9 nucleotides align to TRBD2. This CDR3 has 13 residues. V dropped 8 bases and J dropped 2; count of bases not matched to a gene: 4. Germline V CDR1 and CDR2: MDHEN, SYDVKM. CDR3 nucleotide sequence: TGTGCCAGCCATGGGACTAGCACCTACGAGCAGTACTTC. Its protein product is CASHGTSTYEQYF.

This chain connects TRBV7-2 to TRBJ2-5; D is uncertain. V lost 4 bases and J 2 bases, leaving 14 bases between the germline ends. Germline loops: CDR1 SGHTA, CDR2 FQGNSA. This CDR3 has 15 residues. The CDR3: CASSSGSASQETQYF. CDR3 DNA: TGTGCCAGCAGCTCAGGCTCCGCGAGTCAAGAGACCCAGTACTTC.

This clone has a single count. The rearrangement joins TRBV18 to TRBJ2-7; tentatively, D is TRBD2 (5 bases). Trimming cost V 3 bases and J 0 bases, with 9 bases left between them. CDR1 and CDR2 from the germline V gene are KGHSH and LQKENI. This CDR3 spans 14 amino acids. CDR3 sequence reads: CASSPRADSYEQYF. The DNA for the CDR3 is TGTGCCAGCTCACCCAGAGCGGACTCCTACGAGCAGTACTTC.

The rearrangement links TRBV2 to TRBJ2-7; 9 nucleotides match TRBD2. This CDR3 is 17 amino acids long. The germline gives CDR1 SNHLY, CDR2 FYNNEI. Germline trimming cut 5 bases from V and 2 bases from J; bases unmatched to any gene: 13. CDR3 nucleotide sequence: TGTGCCAGCAGTTCGAGGACTAGCGCATTCTCTGCCTACGAGCAGTACTTC. It yields the protein CASSSRTSAFSAYEQYF. Full variable domain (missing parts from reference TRBV2 and TRBJ2-7): EPEVTQTPSHQVTQMGQEVILRCVPISNHLYFYWYRQILGQKVEFLVSFYNNEISEKSEIFDDQFSVERPDGSNFTLKIRSTKLEDSAMYFCASSSRTSAFSAYEQYFGPGTRLTVT.

The chain links TRBV27 to TRBJ2-3, with D uncertain. The CDR3 is 15 residues long. Looked up from germline, CDR1 is MNHEY and CDR2 is SMNVEV (reference sequence). Between the trimmed V and J ends, which lost 2 bases and 0 bases, there was a span of 9 bases. In DNA, the CDR3 is TGTGCCAGCAGTTTAGTCGGCTCTAGCACAGATACGCAGTATTTT. Translation gives CASSLVGSSTDTQYF.